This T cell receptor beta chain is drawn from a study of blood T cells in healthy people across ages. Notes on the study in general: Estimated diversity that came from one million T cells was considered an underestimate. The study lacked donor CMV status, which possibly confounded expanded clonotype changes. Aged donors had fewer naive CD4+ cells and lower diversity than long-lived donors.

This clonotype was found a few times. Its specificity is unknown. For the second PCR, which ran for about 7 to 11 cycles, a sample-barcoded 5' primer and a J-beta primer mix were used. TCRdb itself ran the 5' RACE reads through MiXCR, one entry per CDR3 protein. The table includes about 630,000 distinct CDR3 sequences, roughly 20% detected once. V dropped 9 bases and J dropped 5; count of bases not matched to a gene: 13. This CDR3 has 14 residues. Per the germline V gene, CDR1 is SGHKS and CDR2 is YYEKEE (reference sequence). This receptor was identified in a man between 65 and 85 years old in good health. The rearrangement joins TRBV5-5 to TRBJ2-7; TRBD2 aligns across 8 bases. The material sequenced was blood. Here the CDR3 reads CAKLYRGGLDEQYF. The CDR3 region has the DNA TGTGCCAAATTATACCGGGGGGGTCTCGACGAGCAGTACTTC.